This T cell receptor beta chain appears in the sequencing data of a study of cytomegalovirus exposure and HLA in healthy donors. V was shortened by 6 bases and J by 3 bases, with 7 bases between the two germline ends. CDR1 and CDR2 from the germline V gene are MNHNY and SVGAGI (reference sequence). The CDR3 runs to 12 residues. Only in-frame clones appear in the TCRdb table, and some are missing; sequencing was by immunoSEQ multiplex PCR. Of approximately 270,000 clones listed, 90% are singletons. Sequenced: PBMCs. The V and J genes are TRBV6-6 and TRBJ2-3; D is unresolved. This receptor was taken from a woman younger than 30 in good health and CMV-seronegative. CDR3 sequence reads: CASSPTTDTQYF. In nucleotides, the CDR3 is TGTGCCAGCAGCCCTACGACAGATACGCAGTATTTT.